The next 18 T cell receptor beta chains were all read from a single sample in a study of blood T cell repertoires in COVID-19. The protocol was immunoSEQ multiplex PCR, while the TCRdb copy is restricted to in-frame clones and leaves out a portion. The profile shows tens of thousands of clones, 88% of them singletons. Material: peripheral blood. Receptors were obtained from a woman older than 75 with acute or convalescent COVID-19.

The chain carries TRBV7-3 and TRBJ2-1; the match to TRBD2 covers 9 bases. Trimming cost V 2 bases and J 6 bases; bases outside gene matches: 2. CDR1 is SGHTA, CDR2 FQGTGA, per germline. The CDR3 is 14 amino acids. CDR3 amino acids: CASSLVRGGNEQFF. The DNA for the CDR3 is TGTGCCAGCAGCTTAGTGCGGGGGGGCAATGAGCAGTTCTTC.

The gene calls are TRBV12-5 and TRBJ2-3; perhaps TRBD1 as D (7 bases). Between the trimmed V and J ends, which lost 6 bases and 4 bases, there was a span of 11 bases. Per the germline V gene, CDR1 is LGHNT and CDR2 is FRNRAP. This CDR3 contains 13 residues. The CDR3 reads CASGGGTADTQYF. CDR3 coding DNA: TGTGCTAGTGGCGGCGGGACAGCAGATACGCAGTATTTT.

This chain connects TRBV6-6 to TRBJ2-5, with D possibly being TRBD2 (5 bases). Trimming left V 2 bases short and J 4 bases short, with 11 bases between. The germline V gene encodes CDR1 MNHNY and CDR2 SVGAGI (reference sequence). This CDR3 spans 14 amino acids. DNA for the CDR3: TGTGCCAGCAGTTACAGGGAGCCCGGAGAGACCCAGTACTTC. Translated, it gives CASSYREPGETQYF.

In DNA, the CDR3 is TGTGCCTGGACCATGGGAGGTTCCGGGGAGCTGTTTTTT. It yields the protein CAWTMGGSGELFF. The V call is TRBV30, the J call TRBJ2-2; a weak D match, TRBD2 (6 bases). In germline, CDR1 is GTSNPN, CDR2 SVGIG (reference sequence). The V gene lost 4 bases and the J gene lost 6 bases, with 12 bases spanning the gap. CDR3 length equals 13 residues. The full variable domain, rest sourced from reference TRBV30 and TRBJ2-2, is SQTIHQWPATLVQPVGSPLSLECTVEGTSNPNLYWYRQAAGRGLQLLFYSVGIGQISSEVPQNLSASRPQDRQFILSSKKLLLSDSGFYLCAWTMGGSGELFFGEGSRLTVL.

CDR3 nucleotide sequence: TGTGCCAGCAGTTACGGGGGACAGGGAGGAGCACCCCTCCACTTT. It specifies CASSYGGQGGAPLHF. The chain has TRBV6-6 and TRBJ1-6, with 9 positions matching TRBD1. The CDR3 loop spans 15 amino acids. V lost 2 bases and J lost 11; bases outside the gene matches: 7. The germline gives CDR1 MNHNY, CDR2 SVGAGI (reference sequence).

The rearrangement uses TRBV6-5 and TRBJ2-7; 9 bases are shared with TRBD1. The germline V gene has CDR1 MNHEY and CDR2 SVGAGI. The CDR3 length is 15 residues. The junction had 5 bases not matched to a gene; V was cut back by 4 bases and J by 1 base. This CDR3 reads CASSFTGTGSYEQYF. CDR3 nucleotide sequence: TGTGCCAGCAGTTTTACCGGGACAGGGTCCTACGAGCAGTACTTC.

The gene calls are TRBV30 and TRBJ2-7; 11 bases match TRBD2. The CDR3 consists of 14 residues. The ends lost 3 bases at V and 9 bases at J; junction bases unmatched: 10. Germline V gives CDR1 GTSNPN, CDR2 SVGIG (reference sequence). CDR3 loop: CAWSPGLAVRRQYF. The CDR3, as DNA: TGTGCCTGGAGCCCGGGACTAGCGGTTCGTCGGCAGTACTTC.

V usage is TRBV7-2 and J usage is TRBJ2-6; TRBD1 matches 8 bases. Germline CDR1 reads SGHTA; CDR2 reads FQGNSA. This CDR3 has 17 residues. The V segment lost 6 bases and the J segment 1 base; nucleotides outside the gene matches: 8. CDR3 in amino acids: CASSLGGQGSGANVLTF. As DNA, the CDR3 is TGTGCCAGCAGTCTAGGCGGACAGGGATCTGGGGCCAACGTCCTGACTTTC.

The rearrangement uses TRBV6-5 and TRBJ2-5, with D perhaps matching TRBD1 (6 bases). V lost 7 bases to trimming and J lost 7 bases, with 19 bases between them. CDR3 length: 14 residues. Germline V CDR1 and CDR2: MNHEY, SVGAGI. The CDR3 reads CASKEAGAPLTQYF. The CDR3 DNA is TGTGCCAGCAAGGAGGCAGGGGCCCCCTTGACCCAGTACTTC.

The chain uses TRBV14 and TRBJ2-1, with 10 bases that match TRBD1. The V gene's germline CDR1 is SGHDN and CDR2 FVKESK. Germline trimming cut 4 bases from V and 6 bases from J; bases unmatched to any gene: 6. CDR3 length equals 15 residues. The CDR3 region has the DNA TGTGCCAGCAGCCTCCGGGACAGGGGTGTCAATGAGCAGTTCTTC. Residues: CASSLRDRGVNEQFF.

This chain links TRBV29-1 with TRBJ1-2; tentatively, D is TRBD1 (5 bases). The CDR3 contains 12 residues. Germline V gene sequence: CDR1 SQVTM, CDR2 ANQGSEA. With 6 bases removed from V and 4 bases from J, the gap between germline ends came to 12 bases. CDR3 protein: CSVSGQVYGYTF. CDR3 nucleotide sequence: TGCAGCGTGTCAGGACAAGTCTATGGCTACACCTTC. The variable domain in full, completed from reference TRBV29-1 and TRBJ1-2, reads SAVISQKPSRDICQRGTSLTIQCQVDSQVTMMFWYRQQPGQSLTLIATANQGSEATYESGFVIDKFPISRPNLTFSTLTVSNMSPEDSSIYLCSVSGQVYGYTFGSGTRLTVV.

The gene calls are TRBV5-4 and TRBJ1-6, with 10 bases identical to TRBD1. The CDR3 is 15 amino acids. Germline CDR1 SGHNT, CDR2 YYREEE (reference sequence). After removal of 3 bases from V and 8 bases from J, the junction contained 5 bases not matched to a gene. The CDR3 region has the DNA TGTGCCAGCAGCTCGACCGGACAGGGGGATTCACCCCTCCACTTT. It encodes CASSSTGQGDSPLHF.

The J gene is TRBJ2-5, the V gene TRBV5-4; 12 positions agree with TRBD2. J was trimmed by 5 bases and V by 5 bases; bases with no gene match: 10. CDR1 and CDR2 from the germline V gene are SGHNT and YYREEE (reference sequence). This CDR3 is 16 amino acids long. This chain's CDR3 is CASSSGLAGSLETQYF. The CDR3, as DNA: TGTGCCAGCAGTTCTGGACTAGCGGGAAGTCTGGAGACCCAGTACTTC.

J is TRBJ2-3 and V is TRBV4-2, with D unresolved. Trimming shortened V by 2 bases and J by 0 bases, and 6 bases separated the two germline ends. The CDR3 has 14 residues. In germline, CDR1 is LGHNA, CDR2 YNFKEQ. The CDR3 bases are TGTGCCAGCAGCCAAACAGCTAGCACAGATACGCAGTATTTT. This encodes CASSQTASTDTQYF.

The chain carries TRBV7-9 and TRBJ2-7; tentative D call: TRBD2 (6 bases). Germline V gene data show CDR1 as SEHNR and CDR2 as FQNEAQ (reference sequence). This CDR3 is built from 13 residues. V shed 4 bases and J shed 6 bases, with 13 bases lying between them. For the CDR3, the DNA is TGTGCCAGCAGCTGGGGGGATAGTGGCGAGCAGTACTTC. It codes for CASSWGDSGEQYF.

The V and J genes are TRBV3-1 (or the pseudogene TRBV3-2) and TRBJ2-7; D might be TRBD2 (5 bases). The CDR3 spans 17 residues. The V end was cut by 1 base, the J end by 0 bases, with 16 bases between. Germline V gene lookup returns CDR1 LGHDT and CDR2 YNNKEL (reference sequence). The CDR3 sequence: CASSQVTVRVHSYEQYF. The CDR3 region has the DNA TGTGCCAGCAGCCAAGTCACAGTGAGGGTTCACTCCTACGAGCAGTACTTC.

V usage is TRBV5-4 and J usage is TRBJ2-1, with a tentative D call TRBD2 (6 bases). In germline, CDR1 is SGHNT, CDR2 YYREEE (reference sequence). This CDR3 is 15 amino acids long. V was cut by 1 base and J by 9 bases, with 17 bases left in between. In DNA, the CDR3 is TGTGCCAGCAGCTTGTCTTCTCTGCGGGGTGCTGAGCAGTTCTTC. Amino acid sequence: CASSLSSLRGAEQFF. The full variable domain, rest sourced from reference TRBV5-4 and TRBJ2-1, is ETGVTQSPTHLIKTRGQQVTLRCSSQSGHNTVSWYQQALGQGPQFIFQYYREEENGRGNFPPRFSGLQFPNYSSELNVNALELDDSALYLCASSLSSLRGAEQFFGPGTRLTVL.

V is TRBV9 and J is TRBJ1-3, with TRBD1 identical over 9 bases. The CDR3 runs 17 residues. The germline gives CDR1 SGDLS, CDR2 YYNGEE. Trimming removed 0 bases from V and 0 bases from J; junction bases left unmatched: 4. The CDR3 loop reads CASSVGGTGSSGNTIYF. The CDR3 region has the DNA TGTGCCAGCAGCGTAGGGGGGACAGGGAGCTCTGGAAACACCATATATTTT.